This is a list of T cell receptor beta chains from one sample in a study of shared T cell receptors in the human thymus. Sequenced by immunoSEQ multiplex PCR; TCRdb stores in-frame clones only, minus some. The sample lists more than 550,000 clones; around 87% were seen once. The sample also formed part of further work on human thymus T cells.

Sample: thymocytes. These receptors originate from a boy younger than two with a congenital heart defect. CDR3s include the opening cysteine and the closing phenylalanine or tryptophan. The D gene is left open where the match is weak. For some rows the clone size is stated as once, few or many, or as a class when expanded; others skip it.

TRBD1 TRBJ1-1 - TRBV27 TGTGCCAGCAGTTTAAGTGGGACAGGGGGGATCACTGAAGCTTTCTTT CASSLSGTGGITEAFF
TRBD2 TRBJ2-7 - TRBV2 TGTGCCACTCTAGGGACTAGCGGGAGTTACGAGCAGTACTTC CATLGTSGSYEQYF
TRBD2 TRBJ2-7 - TRBV5-4 TGTGCCAGCAGCTTGTGGCCTAGCGGGAGTTACGAGCAGTACTTC CASSLWPSGSYEQYF
TRBD2 TRBJ2-1 - TRBV9 TGTGCCAGCAGCCCAAGGACTAGCGGGGGGGCCGGGGGAAACAATGAGCAGTTCTTC CASSPRTSGGAGGNNEQFF
- TRBJ1-1 once TRBV5-5 TGTGCCAGCAGCTTGGAGGACAGCACTGAAGCTTTCTTT CASSLEDSTEAFF
- TRBJ2-7 - TRBV15 TGTGCCACCAGCACTACCAGGGTAGGCGAGCAGTACTTC CATSTTRVGEQYF
- TRBJ2-5 - TRBV4-1 TGCGCCAGCAGCCAAGAAGGGGGAGGGGGCCAAGAGACCCAGTACTTC CASSQEGGGGQETQYF
- TRBJ1-2 - TRBV5-1 TGCGCCAGCAGCGCGGGCCTCAACTATGGCTACACCTTC CASSAGLNYGYTF
- TRBJ2-2 - TRBV7-2 TGTGCCAGCAGCTTTCCACTTGCGGGGTTTTCCGGGGAGCTGTTTTTT CASSFPLAGFSGELFF
- TRBJ1-5 - TRBV6-5 TGTGCCAGCAGTTACGGGCAGGGCAATCAGCCCCAGCATTTT CASSYGQGNQPQHF
TRBD2 TRBJ2-7 - TRBV27 TGTGCCAGCAGTTTATCGTGGCGGCTAGCGGGAAGGTACGAGCAGTACTTC CASSLSWRLAGRYEQYF
TRBD1 TRBJ1-2 - TRBV12-5 TGTGCTAGTGGTTTGGTTACCCCAACAGGGGGCTATGGCTACACCTTC CASGLVTPTGGYGYTF
- TRBJ2-3 - TRBV5-5 TGTGCCAGCAGCTTGTTTCAGGGTAGCACAGATACGCAGTATTTT CASSLFQGSTDTQYF
- TRBJ1-2 - TRBV29-1 TGCAATCCAAGAGGTGGCTACACCTTC CNPRGGYTF
TRBD2 TRBJ2-7 - TRBV5-6 TGTGCCAGCAGCTTAACATTAGCGGGGGGTACCTACGAGCAGTACTTC CASSLTLAGGTYEQYF
- TRBJ1-6 - TRBV9 TGTGCCAGCAGCGTAGCCGGCAGGGGTTCACCCCTCCACTTT CASSVAGRGSPLHF
TRBD1 TRBJ1-6 - TRBV10-3 TGTGCCATCAGTGATCCGGGACAGTATAATTCCCCCCTCCACTTT CAISDPGQYNSPLHF
TRBD1 TRBJ2-2 - TRBV7-2 TGTGCCAGCCCGGAGACAGGGAAAAACACCGGGGAGCTGTTTTTT CASPETGKNTGELFF
- TRBJ1-1 - TRBV27 TGTGCCAGCAAAACCCTCATGGGGGGGAACACTGAAGCTTTCTTT CASKTLMGGNTEAFF
TRBD2 TRBJ2-7 - TRBV11-2 TGTGCCAGCAGGCCCGCTCCCCTAGCGGCCTCCTACGAGCAGTACTTC CASRPAPLAASYEQYF
- TRBJ1-6 - TRBV4-3 TGCGCCAGCAGCCAAAAATCAGGGGTCTATAATTCACCCCTCCACTTT CASSQKSGVYNSPLHF
- TRBJ2-1 - TRBV28 TGTGCCAGCTTTCGAGAGGGCCTAAGATACAATGAGCAGTTCTTC CASFREGLRYNEQFF